The rows below give T cell receptor beta chains drawn from one sample of a study of neurological immune-mediated disorders. TCRdb reprocessed the 5' RACE reads with MiXCR, giving one entry per CDR3 protein. The sample holds roughly 48,000 distinct CDR3 sequences, roughly an eighth seen once. Source material: PBMCs. All receptors come from a male donor with HTLV-1-associated myelopathy (HAM/TSP). Both conserved end residues are part of each CDR3. The D gene is left open where the match is weak. Where a row states a size, it is once, few, many or the class of an expanded clone; other rows omit it.

TRBD1	TRBV11-3	TRBJ1-2	-	CASSSFRQGANGYTF	TGTGCCAGCAGCTCGTTCAGACAGGGGGCGAATGGCTACACCTTC
-	TRBV14	TRBJ1-3	many	CASSQEVGNLNTIYF	TGTGCCAGCAGCCAAGAGGTCGGGAATTTGAACACCATATATTTT
-	TRBV12-3/TRBV12-4	TRBJ1-3	few	CASRLTGSGNTIYF	TGTGCCAGCAGACTGACGGGGTCCGGAAACACCATATATTTT
-	TRBV5-1	TRBJ1-1	few	CASRREEMNTEAFF	TGCGCCAGCAGAAGGGAAGAAATGAACACTGAAGCTTTCTTT
-	TRBV7-2	TRBJ1-5	-	CASSLAHWGPNQPQHF	TGTGCCAGCAGCTTAGCGCATTGGGGTCCGAATCAGCCCCAGCATTTT
-	TRBV6-2/TRBV6-3	TRBJ2-5	many	CASSTGFETQYF	TGTGCCAGCTCGACGGGATTTGAGACCCAGTACTTC
-	TRBV7-9	TRBJ2-6	many	CASSHYNMAGANVLTF	TGTGCCAGCAGCCATTACAACATGGCCGGGGCCAACGTCCTGACTTTC
TRBD2	TRBV5-1	TRBJ2-7	many	CASSTGGGYEQYF	TGCGCCAGCAGCACCGGCGGGGGCTACGAGCAGTACTTC
TRBD1	TRBV18	TRBJ2-5	many	CASSPTDRGRETQYF	TGTGCCAGCTCACCTACGGACAGGGGCCGGGAGACCCAGTACTTC
-	TRBV7-8	TRBJ1-6	many	CASSSPSDDYNSPLHF	TGTGCCAGCAGCTCACCTTCGGATGACTATAATTCACCCCTCCACTTT
-	TRBV20-1	TRBJ2-1	many	CSARDGLTRVSYNEQFF	TGCAGTGCTAGAGATGGATTAACTAGGGTCTCCTACAATGAGCAGTTCTTC
TRBD1	TRBV5-6	TRBJ2-5	many	CASSPDRGRLETQYF	TGTGCCAGCAGCCCGGACAGGGGGCGGCTTGAGACCCAGTACTTC
-	TRBV7-2	TRBJ1-1	medium-sized	CASSYRVGNTEAFF	TGTGCCAGCAGTTACAGGGTTGGGAACACTGAAGCTTTCTTT
TRBD2	TRBV4-3	TRBJ2-1	-	CASRPIAGGRVVEQFF	TGCGCCAGCAGACCTATTGCGGGGGGGCGGGTGGTCGAGCAGTTCTTC
TRBD2	TRBV20-1	TRBJ2-3	many	CSARGTSGGTDTQYF	TGCAGTGCTAGAGGGACTAGCGGGGGCACAGATACGCAGTATTTT
TRBD2	TRBV15	TRBJ2-1	many	CATSRVSGGSYNEQFF	TGTGCCACCAGCAGGGTTAGCGGGGGCTCCTACAATGAGCAGTTCTTC
-	TRBV5-1	TRBJ1-2	many	CASSVDSYGYTF	TGCGCCAGCAGCGTTGACAGCTATGGCTACACCTTC
TRBD1	TRBV7-2	TRBJ2-7	many	CASTLPGQGYEQYF	TGTGCCAGCACCCTCCCGGGACAGGGCTACGAGCAGTACTTC
-	TRBV20-1	TRBJ2-2	medium-sized	CSADRQQGRRAGELFF	TGCAGTGCGGACCGACAACAGGGAAGGAGGGCCGGGGAGCTGTTTTTT
-	TRBV10-3	TRBJ2-1	many	CASRTDYNNEQFF	TGTGCCTCACGGACCGACTACAACAATGAGCAGTTCTTC
-	TRBV5-6	TRBJ1-6	many	CASSLGEIRSYNSPLHF	TGTGCCAGCAGCTTGGGCGAGATTCGGTCCTATAATTCACCCCTCCACTTT
-	TRBV2	TRBJ1-2	many	CASSEFQGDGGYTF	TGTGCCAGCAGTGAATTCCAGGGTGATGGTGGCTACACCTTC
-	TRBV28	TRBJ2-7	many	CASRPPGYEQYF	TGTGCCAGCAGACCCCCGGGGTACGAGCAGTACTTC
-	TRBV28	TRBJ2-1	many	CASSPQIYNEQFF	TGTGCCAGCAGCCCCCAAATCTACAATGAGCAGTTCTTC
-	TRBV12-3/TRBV12-4	TRBJ2-1	many	CASKRDTNNEQFF	TGTGCCAGCAAGCGGGACACTAACAATGAGCAGTTCTTC
-	TRBV5-1	TRBJ1-1	many	CASSTGMNTEAFF	TGCGCCAGCAGCACGGGTATGAACACTGAAGCTTTCTTT
-	TRBV5-1	TRBJ1-1	medium-sized	CASSPLSLQGSEAFF	TGCGCCAGCAGCCCTCTTTCTCTACAGGGTTCTGAAGCTTTCTTT
-	TRBV25-1	TRBJ2-3	many	CASSWRQTDTQYF	TGTGCCAGCAGTTGGAGACAGACAGATACGCAGTATTTT
-	TRBV20-1	TRBJ2-5	few	CSARGSLANEETQYF	TGCAGTGCTAGAGGGTCGCTAGCGAACGAAGAGACCCAGTACTTC
TRBD2	TRBV7-2	TRBJ2-1	-	CASSPSGLAGGHYNEQFF	TGTGCCAGCAGCCCTTCGGGACTAGCGGGGGGGCATTACAATGAGCAGTTCTTC
-	TRBV20-1	TRBJ1-4	many	CSARAGIGEKLFF	TGCAGTGCTAGAGCCGGGATTGGTGAAAAACTGTTTTTT
-	TRBV5-1	TRBJ2-1	many	CASSRGDNSYNEQFF	TGCGCCAGCAGCCGAGGGGACAACTCCTACAATGAGCAGTTCTTC
-	TRBV7-2	TRBJ2-5	-	CASSLEGVEYF	TGTGCCAGCAGCTTAGAGGGGGTCGAGTACTTC
-	TRBV15	TRBJ1-2	many	CATSREDSDYGYTF	TGTGCCACCAGCAGAGAGGACAGCGACTATGGCTACACCTTC
TRBD1	TRBV7-9	TRBJ2-1	many	CASSSSPGQGGNEQFF	TGTGCCAGCAGCTCATCTCCGGGACAGGGTGGCAATGAGCAGTTCTTC
TRBD1	TRBV20-1	TRBJ2-7	many	CSAALATGGDEQYF	TGCAGTGCTGCCCTAGCGACAGGGGGCGACGAGCAGTACTTC
-	TRBV11-2	TRBJ1-6	few	CASSLSRDGNSPLHF	TGTGCCAGCAGCTTGAGCCGGGACGGTAATTCACCCCTCCACTTT
TRBD2	TRBV20-1	TRBJ2-7	many	CSARGTGTSGGLPLGYEQYF	TGCAGTGCTAGAGGTACCGGGACTAGCGGGGGCCTCCCTTTGGGATACGAGCAGTACTTC
-	TRBV5-6	TRBJ2-3	many	CASRKVGVGTDTQYF	TGTGCCAGCAGGAAAGTTGGGGTTGGCACAGATACGCAGTATTTT
-	TRBV5-1	TRBJ1-2	many	CASSPDIYYGYTF	TGCGCCAGCAGCCCGGACATATACTATGGCTACACCTTC
TRBD1	TRBV7-6	TRBJ1-4	many	CASRGQQGPNEKLFF	TGTGCCAGCCGGGGGCAACAGGGGCCTAATGAAAAACTGTTTTTT
TRBD1	TRBV5-5	TRBJ2-7	many	CASSVTLGQGATGEQYF	TGTGCCAGCAGCGTGACCTTGGGACAGGGGGCGACGGGCGAGCAGTACTTC